Presented here are 19 T cell receptor beta chains from one specimen sequenced in a study of spatial heterogeneity in lung cancer. These TCRs' antigens remain unknown. Points from the study as a whole: Tracking of tumor mutation counts was seen in expanded intratumoral alpha and beta TCR counts.

As for time point: sample taken at primary tumor resection. MiXCR was run by TCRdb on the 5' RACE reads, yielding one entry per CDR3 protein. The sample lists roughly 4,100 distinct CDR3 sequences; 6.3% were seen once. Specimen: lung tumor tissue, collected at surgery. These receptors all come from a male donor with early-stage non-small cell lung cancer.

This clonotype was seen a few times. CDR3 region: CAWTGAGNSPLHF. The CDR3 DNA reads as TGTGCCTGGACAGGGGCGGGTAATTCACCCCTCCACTTT. The rearrangement joins TRBV30 to TRBJ1-6; a possible D gene is TRBD1 (6 bases). The CDR3 is 13 amino acids. V lost 4 bases and J 6 bases, leaving 10 bases between the germline ends. Per germline, CDR1 GTSNPN and CDR2 SVGIG (reference sequence).

This clonotype rates as medium-sized. The CDR3 DNA follows: TGTGCCAGCGCGGACAGGGGGCAATCTCAGCCCCAGCATTTT. Encoded protein: CASADRGQSQPQHF. The chain links TRBV6-6 to TRBJ1-5; 11 bases agree with TRBD1. The V gene end was trimmed by 8 bases and the J gene end by 6 bases; junction bases not matched to a gene: 6. Germline V CDR1 and CDR2: MNHNY, SVGAGI (reference sequence). This CDR3 has 14 amino acids.

This clonotype is deemed large. The J gene is TRBJ1-1, the V gene TRBV7-9, with 9 bases that match TRBD1. The length of the CDR3 is 14 residues. J was trimmed by 6 bases and V by 1 base; bases with no gene match: 3. CDR1 and CDR2 from the germline V gene are SEHNR and FQNEAQ (reference sequence). CDR3 sequence reads: CASSLGGTGPEAFF. CDR3 coding DNA: TGTGCCAGCAGCTTAGGGGGGACAGGGCCTGAAGCTTTCTTT.

The chain combines TRBV30 with TRBJ2-3; possibly TRBD2 for D (6 bases). Germline CDR1 GTSNPN, CDR2 SVGIG (reference sequence). V lost 6 bases to trimming and J lost 9 bases, with 16 bases between them. The CDR3 is 12 amino acids. The CDR3 bases are TGTGCCTGTTACTTCGGGGGAGAGACGCAGTATTTT. This codes for CACYFGGETQYF.

In its sample, this clonotype ranks as large. The chain couples TRBV12-3 or TRBV12-4 to TRBJ1-4; D remains ambiguous. The CDR3 is 16 amino acids. Trimming stripped 3 bases from V and 1 base from J, with 12 bases between. The CDR3 here is CASSLAAGRTNEKLFF. DNA of the CDR3: TGTGCCAGCAGTTTGGCTGCCGGTCGAACTAATGAAAAACTGTTTTTT.

The chain joins TRBV29-1 to TRBJ2-1; D is possibly TRBD2 (5 bases). CDR3 length: 15 amino acids. Trimming took off 4 bases at V and 2 bases at J, with 15 bases between the two ends. Per germline, CDR1 SQVTM and CDR2 ANQGSEA. The DNA for the CDR3 is TGCAGCGTTGCCTCAACTAGACCCACCTACAATGAGCAGTTCTTC. Translated, it gives CSVASTRPTYNEQFF.

This clonotype was detected only a few times. V is TRBV29-1 and J is TRBJ2-5; 10 bases agree with TRBD2. This CDR3 is built from 13 residues. Looked up from germline, CDR1 is SQVTM and CDR2 is ANQGSEA. The ends lost 3 bases at V and 5 bases at J; junction bases unmatched: 3. As DNA, the CDR3 is TGCAGCGTTGATTTGACTAGCGGGGAGACCCAGTACTTC. The encoded protein is CSVDLTSGETQYF.

Many counts were recorded for this clonotype. In DNA, the CDR3 is TGCGCCAGCAGTGAGTCGGGAGGGGTCGAGACCCAGTACTTC. This gives the protein CASSESGGVETQYF. The chain employs TRBV10-1 and TRBJ2-5; 7 bases agree with TRBD2. CDR1 and CDR2 from the germline V gene are WNHNN and SYGVQD (reference sequence). This CDR3 has 14 residues. J was trimmed by 5 bases and V by 0 bases; bases with no gene match: 3.

Within the sample, this clonotype is medium-sized. The rearrangement links TRBV20-1 to TRBJ2-7; 9 bases map to TRBD2. The CDR3 is 13 residues long. Germline CDR1 is DFQATT and CDR2 is SNEGSKA (reference sequence). Losses at the gene ends were 2 bases for V and 5 bases for J; bases not matched to a gene: 4. The DNA for the CDR3 is TGCAGTGCTAGAACGCTAGCGGGGCACGAGCAGTACTTC. Protein: CSARTLAGHEQYF.

V gene TRBV20-1 combines with J gene TRBJ2-7; TRBD1 is a possible D gene (6 bases). V was trimmed by 4 bases and J by 2 bases, leaving 12 bases between them. CDR1 is DFQATT, CDR2 SNEGSKA, per germline (reference sequence). This CDR3 region has 13 residues. As DNA, the CDR3 is TGCAGTGCTAACCGGGACACTACCTACGAGCAGTACTTC. Its translation: CSANRDTTYEQYF.

This clonotype was seen more than once but under ten times. The chain recombines TRBV9 with TRBJ2-5; 8 bases match TRBD2. Germline V gene lookup returns CDR1 SGDLS and CDR2 YYNGEE. This CDR3 is built from 15 residues. The trim removed 3 bases at V and 1 base at J, leaving 5 bases unmatched. CDR3 protein: CASSALAGFQETQYF. CDR3 coding DNA: TGTGCCAGCAGCGCCTTAGCGGGGTTCCAAGAGACCCAGTACTTC.

In its sample, this clonotype was seen a few times. V is TRBV9 and J is TRBJ2-1, with 13 bases aligning to TRBD2. Germline CDR1 and CDR2: SGDLS and YYNGEE. Germline trimming cut 4 bases from V and 14 bases from J; bases unmatched to any gene: 6. The CDR3 is made up of 13 amino acids. The CDR3 region has the DNA TGTGCCAGCAGCTTTACTAGCGGGGGGGGGGAGTTCTTC. Translation gives CASSFTSGGGEFF.

The rearrangement joins TRBV20-1 to TRBJ2-3; 8 bases are shared with TRBD2. V lost 0 bases and J lost 2; bases outside the gene matches: 4. The germline gives CDR1 DFQATT, CDR2 SNEGSKA (reference sequence). This CDR3 region has 15 residues. This CDR3 reads CSARDIGGVTDTQYF. Here the CDR3 DNA reads TGCAGTGCTAGAGATATCGGGGGGGTCACAGATACGCAGTATTTT.

V and J are TRBV11-2 and TRBJ2-6; D is undetermined. Germline V gene sequence: CDR1 SGHAT, CDR2 FQNNGV. V shed 6 bases and J shed 1 base, with 19 bases lying between them. The CDR3 length is 18 residues. DNA of the CDR3: TGTGCCAGCAGACCCCAGTGGGGTGTTGGGTCTGGGGCCAACGTCCTGACTTTC. Protein: CASRPQWGVGSGANVLTF. Using reference TRBV11-2 and TRBJ2-6 for the parts outside the CDR3, the full variable domain is EAGVAQSPRYKIIEKRQSVAFWCNPISGHATLYWYQQILGQGPKLLIQFQNNGVVDDSQLPKDRFSAERLKGVDSTLKIQPAKLEDSAVYLCASRPQWGVGSGANVLTFGAGSRLTVL.

In its sample, this clonotype is medium-sized (0.01 to 0.1%). V usage is TRBV4-2 and J usage is TRBJ1-1; a weak D match, TRBD1 (5 bases). This CDR3 spans 14 amino acids. Germline V gene data show CDR1 as LGHNA and CDR2 as YNFKEQ. V was trimmed by 4 bases and J by 4 bases, leaving 13 bases between them. Here the CDR3 reads CASSPGRGGTEAFF. Here the CDR3 DNA reads TGTGCCAGCAGCCCGGGTCGCGGGGGCACTGAAGCTTTCTTT.

This clonotype was detected a few times. This rearrangement joins TRBV4-1 to TRBJ2-7; 8 positions agree with TRBD2. The CDR3 has 16 amino acids. The V and J ends lost 4 bases and 4 bases, in that order; junction bases with no gene match: 12. Germline assignment: CDR1 MGHRA and CDR2 YSYEKL. CDR3 sequence: CASSPRVTAGAYEQYF. The CDR3 nucleotides are TGCGCCAGCAGCCCAAGGGTCACAGCGGGGGCTTACGAGCAGTACTTC.

This clonotype occurred many times. The chain carries TRBV4-1 and TRBJ2-4; 9 bases match TRBD1. V lost 0 bases to trimming and J lost 3 bases; unmatched junction nucleotides: 12. This CDR3 is 19 amino acids long. Germline V lookup: CDR1 MGHRA, CDR2 YSYEKL. As DNA, the CDR3 is TGCGCCAGCAGCCAAGATCGGGGGACAGGGACGGTGGTCAAAAACATTCAGTACTTC. Translating gives CASSQDRGTGTVVKNIQYF.

This clonotype showed up just a few times. The chain carries TRBV20-1 and TRBJ2-3, with a weak D call TRBD2 (7 bases). Germline CDR1 reads DFQATT; CDR2 reads SNEGSKA (reference sequence). The CDR3 has 15 residues. V dropped 6 bases and J dropped 4 bases, with 20 bases sitting between them. CDR3 in amino acids: CSADPPGGGADTQYF. CDR3 nucleotide sequence: TGCAGTGCGGACCCGCCGGGCGGGGGCGCAGATACGCAGTATTTT.

This clonotype qualifies as medium-sized (0.01 to 0.1%). J is TRBJ2-3 and V is TRBV6-4, with 11 positions matching TRBD2. CDR1 is MRHNA, CDR2 SNTAGT, per germline. V dropped 7 bases and J dropped 6; count of bases not matched to a gene: 12. This CDR3 region has 16 residues. As DNA, the CDR3 is TGTGCCAGCAAGGAAACTAGCGGGGGAGGGACGGATACGCAGTATTTT. This encodes CASKETSGGGTDTQYF.